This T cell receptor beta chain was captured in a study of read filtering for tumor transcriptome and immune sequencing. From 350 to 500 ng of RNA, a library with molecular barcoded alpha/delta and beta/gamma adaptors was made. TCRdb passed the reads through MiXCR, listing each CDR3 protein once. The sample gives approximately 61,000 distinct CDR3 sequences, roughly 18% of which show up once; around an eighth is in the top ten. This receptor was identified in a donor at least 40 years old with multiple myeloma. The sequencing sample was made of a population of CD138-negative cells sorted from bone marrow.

The CDR3 DNA sequence: TGTGCCAGCAGCTCTCTACGGGGGGTTGGGGCCAACGTCCTGACTTTC. It yields the protein CASSSLRGVGANVLTF. This sequence joins TRBV7-3 and TRBJ2-6; 7 positions agree with TRBD2. The J segment lost 3 bases and the V segment lost 4 bases, leaving 6 bases of the junction unmatched. This CDR3 spans 16 amino acids. Germline V gives CDR1 SGHTA, CDR2 FQGTGA.